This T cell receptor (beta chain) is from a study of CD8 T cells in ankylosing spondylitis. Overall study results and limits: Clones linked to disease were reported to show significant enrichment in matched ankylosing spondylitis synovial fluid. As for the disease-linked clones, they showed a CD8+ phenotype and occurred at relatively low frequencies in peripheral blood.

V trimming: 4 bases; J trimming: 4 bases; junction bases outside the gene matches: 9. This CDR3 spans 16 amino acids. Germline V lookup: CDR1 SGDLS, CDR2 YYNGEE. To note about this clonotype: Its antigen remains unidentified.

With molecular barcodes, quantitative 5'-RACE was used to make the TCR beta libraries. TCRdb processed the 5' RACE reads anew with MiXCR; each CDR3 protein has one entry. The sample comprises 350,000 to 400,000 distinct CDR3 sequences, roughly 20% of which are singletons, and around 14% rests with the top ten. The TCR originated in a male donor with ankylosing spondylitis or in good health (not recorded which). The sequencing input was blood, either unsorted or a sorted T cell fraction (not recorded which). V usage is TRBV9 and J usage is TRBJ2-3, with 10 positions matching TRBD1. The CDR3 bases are TGTGCCAGCAGCCAGACAGGGGGCTATTTGTCAGATACGCAGTATTTT. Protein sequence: CASSQTGGYLSDTQYF.